This is a list of T cell receptor beta chains from one sample in a study of OX40 agonist ivuxolimab in advanced cancers. The table came from immunoSEQ multiplex PCR; TCRdb's copy has only in-frame clones and leaves some out. The sample holds 60,000 to 75,000 clones, roughly 84% seen once. Here the sequenced sample was CD4+ or CD8+ T cells sorted from blood, taken in a trial of the OX40 agonist ivuxolimab. Source of these receptors: an adult with an advanced solid tumor such as melanoma, head and neck, liver or kidney cancer. Each CDR3 is given with its conserved first and last residue. The D gene is left open where the match is weak. Size is omitted from some rows. Given values are once, few, many or a class for expanded clones.

D | J | size | V | CDR3 | DNA
TRBD2 | TRBJ2-7 | . | TRBV2 | CASDSGGRSYEQYF | TGTGCCAGTGATAGCGGGGGCCGGTCCTACGAGCAGTACTTC
. | TRBJ1-3 | . | TRBV30 | CAWNPARFRNTIYF | TGTGCCTGGAACCCCGCTCGATTCCGTAACACCATATATTTT
. | TRBJ2-4 | . | TRBV6-5 | CASSRREGDIQYF | TGTGCCAGCAGTCGCAGGGAAGGTGACATTCAGTACTTC
TRBD1 | TRBJ2-7 | . | TRBV6-1 | CASRKGTGDYEQYF | TGTGCCAGCAGGAAGGGGACAGGGGACTACGAGCAGTACTTC
. | TRBJ2-1 | . | TRBV6-1 | CASSDREVDEQFF | TGTGCCAGCAGTGATCGCGAGGTGGATGAGCAGTTCTTC
TRBD1 | TRBJ2-1 | . | TRBV5-1 | CASSSLGQGHNEQFF | TGCGCCAGCAGCTCCCTCGGACAGGGCCACAATGAGCAGTTCTTC
. | TRBJ2-5 | once | TRBV10-3 | CAIRQEFQETQYF | TGTGCCATCAGACAGGAATTCCAAGAGACCCAGTACTTC
. | TRBJ1-2 | . | TRBV14 | CASSQERTGYGYTF | TGTGCCAGCAGCCAAGAACGCACGGGCTATGGCTACACCTTC
. | TRBJ1-1 | . | TRBV5-1 | CASSLQAGTEAFF | TGCGCCAGCAGCTTGCAGGCAGGCACTGAAGCTTTCTTT
TRBD2 | TRBJ2-1 | . | TRBV4-1 | CASSLGTLSGRYYYNEQFF | TGCGCCAGCAGCCTTGGAACCCTTAGCGGGAGATATTACTACAATGAGCAGTTCTTC
. | TRBJ1-6 | few | TRBV12-5 | CASGLVLKGHPNSPLHF | TGTGCTAGTGGTTTGGTATTGAAGGGACACCCGAATTCACCCCTCCACTTT
TRBD1 | TRBJ1-4 | . | TRBV28 | CASSLGGQGNEKLFF | TGTGCCAGCAGTTTAGGGGGACAGGGGAATGAAAAACTGTTTTTT
TRBD1 | TRBJ2-7 | once | TRBV5-4 | CASSSGTGGHYEQYF | TGTGCCAGCAGTTCAGGGACAGGGGGCCACTACGAGCAGTACTTC
TRBD2 | TRBJ2-1 | . | TRBV6-4 | CASSDGLAGPYNEQFF | TGTGCCAGCAGTGACGGACTAGCGGGACCCTACAATGAGCAGTTCTTC
. | TRBJ2-7 | once | TRBV5-1 | CASSREGQSYEQYF | TGCGCCAGCAGCCGGGAGGGACAGTCCTACGAGCAGTACTTC
. | TRBJ2-7 | . | TRBV7-2 | CASSTTAGNEQYF | TGTGCCAGCAGCACCACGGCGGGGAACGAGCAGTACTTC
. | TRBJ2-7 | . | TRBV9 | CASSVDRDEQYF | TGTGCCAGCAGCGTAGATAGGGACGAGCAGTACTTC
. | TRBJ1-6 | . | TRBV5-5 | CASSLDLGIQPLHF | TGTGCCAGCAGCTTGGATTTGGGCATCCAGCCCCTCCACTTT
TRBD1 | TRBJ1-5 | . | TRBV5-1 | CASSPGQGAQPQHF | TGCGCCAGCAGCCCGGGACAGGGGGCGCAGCCCCAGCATTTT
. | TRBJ2-7 | . | TRBV5-1 | CASSLGQLLREQYF | TGCGCCAGCAGCTTGGGACAGCTCCTACGAGAGCAGTACTTC
. | TRBJ1-5 | . | TRBV9 | CASSVGVGASNQPQHF | TGTGCCAGCAGCGTAGGGGTAGGGGCTAGCAATCAGCCCCAGCATTTT
TRBD2 | TRBJ2-7 | . | TRBV19 | CASSILAGLIYEQYF | TGTGCCAGTAGTATACTAGCGGGTTTAATCTACGAGCAGTACTTC
. | TRBJ1-6 | . | TRBV9 | CASSPHLPGSDNSPLHF | TGTGCCAGCAGCCCCCACTTGCCCGGCTCCGATAATTCACCCCTCCACTTT
. | TRBJ2-7 | few | TRBV11-2 | CASSFGRDYEQYF | TGTGCCAGCAGCTTCGGGCGGGACTACGAGCAGTACTTC
. | TRBJ2-3 | . | TRBV7-9 | CASSLDQGWQYF | TGTGCCAGCAGCTTAGATCAAGGATGGCAGTATTTT
TRBD1 | TRBJ2-7 | . | TRBV19 | CASSPQTGPREQYF | TGTGCCAGTAGTCCCCAGACAGGGCCCCGCGAGCAGTACTTC
. | TRBJ2-5 | . | TRBV7-9 | CASSLGSETQYF | TGTGCCAGCAGCTTAGGATCCGAGACCCAGTACTTC
TRBD1 | TRBJ1-1 | . | TRBV5-1 | CASSLDRGNTEAFF | TGCGCCAGCAGTTTGGACAGGGGGAACACTGAAGCTTTCTTT
. | TRBJ1-6 | few | TRBV5-8 | CASSLGLGRSSYNSPLHF | TGTGCCAGCAGCTTGGGTTTAGGCAGGAGCTCCTATAATTCACCCCTCCACTTT
TRBD1 | TRBJ2-5 | few | TRBV28 | CASTPPDRGYQETQYF | TGTGCCAGCACCCCCCCGGACAGGGGGTACCAAGAGACCCAGTACTTC
. | TRBJ2-5 | . | TRBV28 | CASSLSQWGAQETQYF | TGTGCCAGCAGTTTATCACAGTGGGGGGCCCAAGAGACCCAGTACTTC
. | TRBJ1-5 | . | TRBV28 | CASRAGGRPQHF | TGTGCCAGCAGGGCGGGGGGGAGGCCCCAGCATTTT
. | TRBJ1-1 | . | TRBV5-4 | CASSLQGLDTEAFF | TGTGCCAGCAGCTTGCAGGGGTTGGACACTGAAGCTTTCTTT
. | TRBJ1-1 | . | TRBV7-2 | CASSRNRDTEAFF | TGTGCCAGCAGCAGGAACAGGGACACTGAAGCTTTCTTT
TRBD2 | TRBJ2-1 | . | TRBV29-1 | CSVAPWPSGNGNEQFF | TGCAGCGTTGCTCCGTGGCCTAGCGGCAATGGCAATGAGCAGTTCTTC
TRBD1 | TRBJ1-2 | . | TRBV7-6 | CASSLVGDRANYGYTF | TGTGCCAGCAGCTTAGTAGGGGACAGGGCTAACTATGGCTACACCTTC
. | TRBJ1-1 | . | TRBV19 | CASRHRGTGSTEAFF | TGTGCCAGTAGGCACCGGGGAACAGGGAGCACTGAAGCTTTCTTT
. | TRBJ2-1 | once | TRBV10-3 | CAIKQGIAGIEQFF | TGTGCCATCAAACAGGGGATAGCGGGTATTGAGCAGTTCTTC
. | TRBJ1-2 | few | TRBV10-3 | CAISVGEGYTF | TGTGCCATCAGTGTAGGGGAGGGCTACACCTTC
. | TRBJ1-1 | . | TRBV30 | CAWSSIQGSSFF | TGTGCCTGGAGCTCGATTCAGGGTTCTTCTTTCTTT
. | TRBJ2-7 | medium-sized | TRBV2 | CASSERSSYEQYF | TGTGCCAGCAGTGAAAGGAGCTCCTACGAGCAGTACTTC
. | TRBJ2-5 | once | TRBV27 | CASSSRGGQETQYF | TGTGCCAGCAGTTCCCGGGGAGGCCAAGAGACCCAGTACTTC
. | TRBJ2-3 | . | TRBV30 | CAWSVSMGDTQYF | TGTGCCTGGAGTGTATCTATGGGCGATACGCAGTATTTT
. | TRBJ1-1 | . | TRBV7-8 | CASSFSDTEAFF | TGTGCCAGCAGCTTTTCGGACACTGAAGCTTTCTTT